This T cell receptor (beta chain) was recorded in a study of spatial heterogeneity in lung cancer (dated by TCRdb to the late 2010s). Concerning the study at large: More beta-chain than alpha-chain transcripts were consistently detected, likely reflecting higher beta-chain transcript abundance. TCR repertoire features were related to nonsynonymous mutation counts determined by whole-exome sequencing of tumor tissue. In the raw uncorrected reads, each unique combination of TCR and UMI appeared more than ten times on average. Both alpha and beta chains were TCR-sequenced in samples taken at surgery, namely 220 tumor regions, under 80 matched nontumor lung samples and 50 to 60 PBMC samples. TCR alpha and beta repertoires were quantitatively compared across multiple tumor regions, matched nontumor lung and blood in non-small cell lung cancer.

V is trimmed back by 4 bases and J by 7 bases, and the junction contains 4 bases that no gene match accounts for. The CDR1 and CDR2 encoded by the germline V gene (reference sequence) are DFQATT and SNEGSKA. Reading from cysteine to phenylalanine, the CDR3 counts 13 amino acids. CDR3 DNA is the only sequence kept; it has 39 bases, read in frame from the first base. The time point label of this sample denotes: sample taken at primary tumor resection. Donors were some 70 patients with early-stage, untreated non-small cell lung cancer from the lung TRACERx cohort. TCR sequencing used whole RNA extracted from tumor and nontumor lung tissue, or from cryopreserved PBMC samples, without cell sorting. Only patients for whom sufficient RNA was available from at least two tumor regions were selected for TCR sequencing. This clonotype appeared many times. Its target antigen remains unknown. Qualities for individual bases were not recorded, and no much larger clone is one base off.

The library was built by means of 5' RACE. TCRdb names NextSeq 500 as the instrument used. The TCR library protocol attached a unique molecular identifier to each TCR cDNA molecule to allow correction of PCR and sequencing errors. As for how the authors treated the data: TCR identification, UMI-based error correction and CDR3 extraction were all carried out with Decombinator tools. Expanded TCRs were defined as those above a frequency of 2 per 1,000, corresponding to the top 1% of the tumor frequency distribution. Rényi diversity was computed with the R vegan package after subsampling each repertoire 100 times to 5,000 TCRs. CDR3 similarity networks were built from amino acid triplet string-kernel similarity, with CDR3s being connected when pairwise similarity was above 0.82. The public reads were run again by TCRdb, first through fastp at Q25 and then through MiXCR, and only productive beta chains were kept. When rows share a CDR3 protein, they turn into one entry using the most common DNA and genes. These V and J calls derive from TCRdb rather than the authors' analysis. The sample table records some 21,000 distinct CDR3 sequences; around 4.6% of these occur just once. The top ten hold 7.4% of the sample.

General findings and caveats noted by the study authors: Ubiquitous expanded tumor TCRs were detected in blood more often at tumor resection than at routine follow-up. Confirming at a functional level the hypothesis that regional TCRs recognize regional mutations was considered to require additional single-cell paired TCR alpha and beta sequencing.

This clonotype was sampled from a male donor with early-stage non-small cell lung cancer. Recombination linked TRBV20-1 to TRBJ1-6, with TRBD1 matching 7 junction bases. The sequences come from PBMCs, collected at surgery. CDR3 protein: CSATRGPNSPLHF. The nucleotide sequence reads TGCAGTGCTACGAGGGGGCCGAATTCACCCCTCCACTTT.